This T cell receptor (beta chain) was obtained from a study of molecular identifiers for immune sequencing clone quantification. As for the study in general: In replicates, RNA from around 18,000 or 91,000 naive CD8 cells was divided five ways and four parts were sequenced. General study points: Amid some 1 million naive cells, spiked Jurkat TCR RNA from one cell was reportedly still detectable.

CD8+CD4-CCR7+CD45RA+ cells were sorted as naive CD8 T cells. Ten or more counts support this clonotype. Its antigen is undetermined. Bulk libraries came from a prior protocol with listed TCR primers. Via MiXCR, TCRdb re-called the PCR reads, giving one row per CDR3 protein. The sample shows about half a million distinct CDR3 sequences, 20% to 25% of them seen only once. Trimming pared 0 bases from V and 5 bases from J, leaving 13 bases between. CDR1 is LGHNA and CDR2 is YSLEER in the germline V gene. The CDR3 extends over 16 amino acids. The clonotype comes from a human donor in good health. Some libraries in this study had Jurkat cell RNA spiked in. This sequence joins TRBV4-3 and TRBJ1-4, with D unclear. The specimen sequenced was naive CD8+ T cells from blood, with Jurkat cell RNA spiked in. Subset denoted: FACS-sorted CD8+CD4-CCR7+CD45RA+ naive T cells. CDR3 residues: CASSQDWANRNEKLFF. CDR3 nucleotides: TGCGCCAGCAGCCAAGATTGGGCAAATAGGAATGAAAAACTGTTTTTT.